The 22 T cell receptor beta chains given below trace back to one sample, sequenced in a study of blood T cells in healthy people across ages. Alongside a J-beta primer mix, a sample-barcoded 5' primer served in a second PCR lasting about 7 to 11 cycles. MiXCR was run by TCRdb on the 5' RACE reads, yielding one entry per CDR3 protein. The sample has 1.4 million or so distinct CDR3 sequences; 35% to 45% are singletons. Material: blood. These receptors came from a woman aged 18-35 years in good health.

In DNA form, the CDR3 reads TGTGCCTGGAGTCAGCAGGGGGCTGGAAACACCATATATTTT. It specifies CAWSQQGAGNTIYF. The chain combines TRBV30 with TRBJ1-3, with 7 bases fitting TRBD1. This CDR3 contains 14 residues. Per the germline V gene, CDR1 is GTSNPN and CDR2 is SVGIG (reference sequence). The V gene end was trimmed by 2 bases and the J gene end by 2 bases; junction bases not matched to a gene: 3.

This CDR3 is CASSLYLPEGGKSYEQYF. The CDR3 region has the DNA TGTGCCAGCAGCCTTTATCTCCCAGAAGGGGGAAAGTCCTACGAGCAGTACTTC. The J gene is TRBJ2-7, the V gene TRBV28; tentatively, D is TRBD1 (6 bases). The V gene's germline CDR1 is MDHEN and CDR2 SYDVKM. Trimming stripped 6 bases from V and 1 base from J, with 25 bases between. CDR3 length equals 18 residues.

This rearrangement joins TRBV20-1 to TRBJ1-2; D is unresolved. CDR1 and CDR2 from the germline V gene are DFQATT and SNEGSKA (reference sequence). V lost 0 bases and J 4 bases, leaving 9 bases between the germline ends. This CDR3 region has 13 residues. In nucleotides, the CDR3 is TGCAGTGCTAGAGAACTCCGGAGCTATGGCTACACCTTC. Its translation is CSARELRSYGYTF.

This clonotype was counted ten times or more. V and J are TRBV10-1 and TRBJ1-5; D is unresolved. Germline lookup yields CDR1 WNHNN and CDR2 SYGVQD (reference sequence). Trimming took off 3 bases at V and 6 bases at J, with 9 bases between the two ends. The CDR3 is made up of 13 amino acids. CDR3 in DNA: TGCGCCAGCAGTGATCGGGGAAGTCAGCCCCAGCATTTT. Translated, it gives CASSDRGSQPQHF.

V and J are TRBV4-3 and TRBJ2-1, with TRBD2 as a possible D gene (6 bases). This CDR3 spans 15 amino acids. CDR1 LGHNA and CDR2 YSLEER come from the germline V gene. Trimming removed 4 bases at V and 8 bases at J, with 18 bases between. The CDR3: CASSPDWMGGDEQFF. In nucleotides, the CDR3 is TGCGCCAGCAGCCCCGACTGGATGGGAGGAGATGAGCAGTTCTTC.

This clonotype was observed a handful of times. This chain joins TRBV27 and TRBJ1-1; 8 positions match TRBD1. The junction had 5 bases not matched to a gene; V was cut back by 3 bases and J by 5 bases. This CDR3 comprises 14 residues. CDR1 is MNHEY and CDR2 is SMNVEV in the germline V gene (reference sequence). The CDR3, as DNA: TGTGCCAGCAGTTTCCGGACAGGGCTAACTGAAGCTTTCTTT. Protein product: CASSFRTGLTEAFF.

This chain links TRBV20-1 with TRBJ2-5; D is undetermined. The CDR3 is made up of 14 amino acids. The germline CDR1 and CDR2 sequences are DFQATT and SNEGSKA (reference sequence). The V and J ends lost 7 bases and 2 bases respectively, with 17 bases between them. CDR3 nucleotide sequence: TGCAGTGGGATGGGGTTCTTTGCGCAAGAGACCCAGTACTTC. Translated: CSGMGFFAQETQYF.

This clonotype was picked up one time. CDR3 bases: TGCGCCAGCAGCCAAGATTCCGAGTGGGCGCAGTTCTTC. This encodes CASSQDSEWAQFF. This rearrangement joins TRBV4-3 to TRBJ2-1; no clear D. CDR1 is LGHNA and CDR2 is YSLEER in the germline V gene. The CDR3 consists of 13 residues. The V and J ends lost 0 bases and 12 bases respectively, with 12 bases between them.

The rearrangement uses TRBV7-9 and TRBJ1-6; D might be TRBD1 (6 bases). The CDR3 totals 16 residues. With 1 base removed from V and 8 bases from J, the gap between germline ends came to 15 bases. Per germline, CDR1 SEHNR and CDR2 FQNEAQ (reference sequence). The CDR3 bases are TGTGCCAGCAGCTTAGGTGGAACAGGGCGTCATTCACCCCTCCACTTT. This encodes CASSLGGTGRHSPLHF.

The V gene is TRBV27, the J gene TRBJ2-1; weak D call: TRBD2 (5 bases). The germline V gene has CDR1 MNHEY and CDR2 SMNVEV (reference sequence). V lost 3 bases to trimming and J lost 8 bases, with 11 bases between them. The CDR3 has 13 amino acids. CDR3: CASSLRVRHEQFF. Written as DNA, the CDR3 is TGTGCCAGCAGTTTGAGGGTAAGACATGAGCAGTTCTTC.

CDR3 in amino acids: CSPPRRVNTQYF. CDR3 bases: TGCAGCCCCCCCCGGAGGGTGAATACGCAGTATTTT. The chain is built from TRBV29-1 and TRBJ2-3; D may be TRBD2 (6 bases). Germline lookup yields CDR1 SQVTM and CDR2 ANQGSEA. Trimming cost V 8 bases and J 7 bases, with 16 bases left between them. The CDR3 runs 12 residues.

Details on this clonotype: At one of its ends the junction is not consistent with the germline gene, which may arise from a read error. V gene TRBV12-3 or TRBV12-4 combines with J gene TRBJ2-3; D remains unclear. This CDR3 contains 14 residues. CDR3 amino acids: CASSFSVGTDAQYF. The DNA of the CDR3 is TGTGCCAGCAGTTTCAGCGTGGGCACAGATGCGCAGTATTTT.

The rearrangement uses TRBV5-1 and TRBJ2-3, with 10 positions matching TRBD1. Trimming cost V 8 bases and J 3 bases; bases outside gene matches: 9. Germline V gives CDR1 SGHRS, CDR2 YFSETQ. CDR3 length: 15 amino acids. The CDR3 DNA reads TGCGCCAGTTACCCCGGGACAGGGGATACAGATACGCAGTATTTT. Its translation: CASYPGTGDTDTQYF.

The chain uses TRBV9 and TRBJ2-3, with 8 bases matching TRBD2. The length of the CDR3 is 15 residues. Trimming removed 2 bases from V and 2 bases from J; junction bases left unmatched: 4. Germline CDR1 reads SGDLS; CDR2 reads YYNGEE. The DNA of the CDR3 is TGTGCCAGCAGCGTTGGCGGGGGGTTCACAGATACGCAGTATTTT. Protein product: CASSVGGGFTDTQYF.

This sequence joins TRBV10-3 and TRBJ1-1, with no clear D. The CDR3 covers 14 residues. Germline V gene sequence: CDR1 ENHRY, CDR2 SYGVKD. The V gene lost 0 bases and the J gene lost 1 base, with 6 bases spanning the gap. DNA for the CDR3: TGTGCCATCAGTGAGTCACAAACGAACACTGAAGCTTTCTTT. It translates to CAISESQTNTEAFF.

This chain connects TRBV24-1 to TRBJ2-1, with TRBD1 as a possible D gene (5 bases). Trimming cost V 1 base and J 9 bases, with 9 bases left between them. Germline V gene data show CDR1 as KGHDR and CDR2 as SFDVKD. This CDR3 region has 13 residues. The chain's CDR3 is CATSDLGDPEQFF. The CDR3 coding sequence is TGTGCCACCAGTGATTTAGGGGATCCTGAGCAGTTCTTC.

The chain has TRBV11-2 and TRBJ2-7; 8 bases align to TRBD1. J was trimmed by 0 bases and V by 5 bases; bases with no gene match: 6. The germline V gene has CDR1 SGHAT and CDR2 FQNNGV. The CDR3 is made up of 15 amino acids. CDR3 coding DNA: TGTGCCAGCAGCACAGACAGGGGTCGCTCCTACGAGCAGTACTTC. Translated, it gives CASSTDRGRSYEQYF.

This clonotype was found a few times. This chain uses TRBV27 with TRBJ2-7, with 7 bases fitting TRBD2. Per the germline V gene, CDR1 is MNHEY and CDR2 is SMNVEV (reference sequence). The CDR3 is 14 amino acids. Trimming at V came to 7 bases and at J to 2 bases, leaving 8 bases not matched to a gene. The CDR3 region has the DNA TGTGCCAGCACCTCGGGGGGAACTACCTACGAGCAGTACTTC. Residues: CASTSGGTTYEQYF.

The chain uses TRBV11-3 and TRBJ2-1, with TRBD2 matching 10 bases. V lost 0 bases to trimming and J lost 4 bases; unmatched junction nucleotides: 6. This CDR3 comprises 17 residues. Germline lookup yields CDR1 SGHNT and CDR2 YENEEA. The CDR3 region is CASSLDHPSGRYNEQFF. The CDR3 nucleotides read TGTGCCAGCAGCTTAGATCACCCTAGCGGGAGATACAATGAGCAGTTCTTC.

This clonotype was counted a few times. The gene calls are TRBV24-1 and TRBJ2-5; D not resolved. The germline gives CDR1 KGHDR, CDR2 SFDVKD. V was cut by 2 bases and J by 5 bases, with 5 bases left in between. The CDR3 has 12 amino acids. The CDR3 reads CATSDYGETQYF. The DNA for the CDR3 is TGTGCCACCAGTGATTACGGGGAGACCCAGTACTTC.

The chain recombines TRBV2 with TRBJ1-1; D is undetermined. This CDR3 contains 13 residues. V gave up 3 bases and J gave up 4 bases, with 9 bases separating them. Germline CDR1 SNHLY, CDR2 FYNNEI. The CDR3 coding sequence is TGTGCCAGCAGTGAGGACCTCCCCACTGAAGCTTTCTTT. This sequence encodes CASSEDLPTEAFF.

The chain couples TRBV12-3 or TRBV12-4 to TRBJ1-1; 9 bases match TRBD1. This CDR3 region has 17 residues. V lost 2 bases and J lost 2; bases outside the gene matches: 9. The CDR3 sequence: CASSLPLTGGLNTEAFF. Written as DNA, the CDR3 is TGTGCCAGCAGTTTACCACTGACAGGGGGTTTAAACACTGAAGCTTTCTTT.